This entry concerns a single TCR beta chain. Per the original data handling: Counts of nucleated cells, estimated from reference gene primer amplification, were obtained. This table comes from immunoSEQ multiplex PCR, and its TCRdb copy is limited to in-frame clones, with some not included. V and J calls and clone size are copied from that table; D and trimming were computed from the DNA. Of under 85,000 clones in the sample, 65% to 85% were seen once. The source of the sample is a study of blood T cell repertoires in COVID-19. On the study more broadly: Researchers got acute and convalescent COVID-19 samples from the United States, Italy and Spain. T cells, B-cell-depleted T cells, or PBMCs supplied cDNA or gDNA.

The origin of this receptor is a man in his forties or fifties with active COVID-19. Material: peripheral blood.

CDR3 DNA sequence: TGCGCCAGCTGGGGTAAGGGGACAGGACTAAGCTCCTACAATGAGCAGTTCTTC. The encoded protein is CASWGKGTGLSSYNEQFF. The chain links TRBV5-1 to TRBJ2-1; TRBD1 aligns across 8 bases. There are 18 residues in the CDR3. The trim removed 7 bases at V and 0 bases at J, leaving 15 bases unmatched. Germline loops: CDR1 SGHRS, CDR2 YFSETQ. Using reference TRBV5-1 and TRBJ2-1 for the parts outside the CDR3, the full variable domain is KAGVTQTPRYLIKTRGQQVTLSCSPISGHRSVSWYQQTPGQGLQFLFEYFSETQRNKGNFPGRFSGRQFSNSRSEMNVSTLELGDSALYLCASWGKGTGLSSYNEQFFGPGTRLTVL.